This T cell receptor beta chain was sequenced for a study of T-cell reconstitution after alpha-beta-depleted transplantation in children. Study findings and constraints: Some patients' high day-60 TCRbeta diversity was traced to surviving recipient T cells and thymic progenitors.

This sample's TCRbeta library carried unique molecular identifier barcodes. TCRdb analysed the PCR reads with MiXCR anew, one entry per CDR3 protein. The data contain about 250,000 distinct CDR3 sequences, about 24% of them seen just once; the ten biggest clones take up about 5%. Germline assignment: CDR1 SQVTM and CDR2 ANQGSEA. The CDR3 runs 15 residues. Between the trimmed V and J ends, which lost 2 bases and 3 bases, there was a span of 17 bases. With respect to this clonotype: The antigen remains undetermined.

The rearrangement uses TRBV29-1 and TRBJ2-7; D is unclear. The origin of this receptor is a female patient between 2 and 15 years old who had a stem cell transplant for congenital amegakaryocytic thrombocytopenia, so the T cells may come from the graft donor. This specimen consisted of PBMCs, mostly from graft donor cells, obtained 360 days after TCRalphabeta/CD19-depleted stem cell transplant. This CDR3 is CSVELLGSAHYEQYF. In DNA, the CDR3 is TGCAGCGTTGAACTTTTGGGCTCGGCCCACTACGAGCAGTACTTC.